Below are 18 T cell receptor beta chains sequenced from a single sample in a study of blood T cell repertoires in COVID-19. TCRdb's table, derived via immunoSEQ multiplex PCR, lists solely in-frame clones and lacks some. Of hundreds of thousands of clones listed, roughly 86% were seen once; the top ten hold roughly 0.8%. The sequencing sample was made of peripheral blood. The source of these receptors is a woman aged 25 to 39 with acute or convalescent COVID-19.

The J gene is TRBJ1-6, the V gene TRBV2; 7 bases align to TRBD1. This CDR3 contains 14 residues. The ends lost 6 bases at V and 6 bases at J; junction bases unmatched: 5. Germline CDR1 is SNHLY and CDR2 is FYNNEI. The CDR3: CASSIGTANSPLHF. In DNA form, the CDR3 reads TGTGCCAGCAGCATCGGGACAGCTAATTCACCCCTCCACTTT.

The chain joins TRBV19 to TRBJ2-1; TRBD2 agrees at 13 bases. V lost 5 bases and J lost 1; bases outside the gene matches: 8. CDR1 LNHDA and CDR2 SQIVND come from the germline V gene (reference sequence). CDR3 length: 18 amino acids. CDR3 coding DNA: TGTGCCAGTAGTCTTGGACTAGCGGGAGTGTTGTCCTACAATGAGCAGTTCTTC. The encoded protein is CASSLGLAGVLSYNEQFF.

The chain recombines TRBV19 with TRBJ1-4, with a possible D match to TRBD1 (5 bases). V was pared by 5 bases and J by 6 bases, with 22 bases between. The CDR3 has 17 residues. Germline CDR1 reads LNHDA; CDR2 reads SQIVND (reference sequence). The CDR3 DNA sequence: TGTGCCAGTAGTCGCCTACGGGGACTAGGGGATCATGAAAAACTGTTTTTT. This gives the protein CASSRLRGLGDHEKLFF.

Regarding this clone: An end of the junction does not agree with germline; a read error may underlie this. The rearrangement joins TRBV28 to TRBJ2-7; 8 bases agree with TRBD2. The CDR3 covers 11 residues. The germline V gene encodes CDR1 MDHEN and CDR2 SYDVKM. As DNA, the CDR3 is TGTGCCGGTGGGAGGGGGACTAGATATGACTTC. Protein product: CAGGRGTRYDF.

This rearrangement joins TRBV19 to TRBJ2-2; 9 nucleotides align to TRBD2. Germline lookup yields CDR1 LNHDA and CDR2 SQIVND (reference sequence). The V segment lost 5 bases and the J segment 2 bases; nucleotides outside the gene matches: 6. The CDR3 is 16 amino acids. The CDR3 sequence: CASSPGLARNTGELFF. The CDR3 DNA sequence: TGTGCCAGTAGTCCCGGACTAGCGCGAAACACCGGGGAGCTGTTTTTT.

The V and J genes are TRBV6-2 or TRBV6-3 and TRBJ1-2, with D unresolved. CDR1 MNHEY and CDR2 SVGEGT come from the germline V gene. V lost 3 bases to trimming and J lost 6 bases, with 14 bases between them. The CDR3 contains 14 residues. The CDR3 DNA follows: TGTGCCAGCAGTTATTTTCTCTCGGGGAATGGCTACACCTTC. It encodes CASSYFLSGNGYTF.

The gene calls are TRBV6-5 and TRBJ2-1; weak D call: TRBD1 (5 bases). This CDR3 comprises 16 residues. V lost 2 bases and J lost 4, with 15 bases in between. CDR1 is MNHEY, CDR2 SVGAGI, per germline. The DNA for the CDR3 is TGTGCCAGCAGTTACAGGCAGGGCATGGGTTACAATGAGCAGTTCTTC. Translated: CASSYRQGMGYNEQFF.

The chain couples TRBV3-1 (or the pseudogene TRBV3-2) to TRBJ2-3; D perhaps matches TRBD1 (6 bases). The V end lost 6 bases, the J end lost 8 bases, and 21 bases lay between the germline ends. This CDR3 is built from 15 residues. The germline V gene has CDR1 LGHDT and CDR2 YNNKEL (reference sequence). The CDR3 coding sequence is TGTGCCAGCAGTCATAGGGGGAGCGAGGCAGGTACGCAGTATTTT. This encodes CASSHRGSEAGTQYF.

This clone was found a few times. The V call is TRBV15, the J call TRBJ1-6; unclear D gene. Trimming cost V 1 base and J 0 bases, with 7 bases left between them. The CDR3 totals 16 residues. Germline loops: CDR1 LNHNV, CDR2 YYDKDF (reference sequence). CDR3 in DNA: TGTGCCACCAGCAGAGGACCTAGCTCCTATAATTCACCCCTCCACTTT. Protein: CATSRGPSSYNSPLHF.

This CDR3 reads CASSWQENEKLFF. Written as DNA, the CDR3 is TGTGCCAGTAGTTGGCAGGAAAATGAAAAACTGTTTTTT. This chain uses TRBV19 with TRBJ1-4; D not certain. This CDR3 region has 13 residues. Germline-derived CDR1 and CDR2 are LNHDA and SQIVND (reference sequence). With 5 bases removed from V and 5 bases from J, the gap between germline ends came to 9 bases.

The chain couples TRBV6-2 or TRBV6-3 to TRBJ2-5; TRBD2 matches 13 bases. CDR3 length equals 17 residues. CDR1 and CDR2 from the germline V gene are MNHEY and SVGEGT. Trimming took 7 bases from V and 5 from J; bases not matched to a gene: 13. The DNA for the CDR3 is TGTGCCAGCACCCCACGTCGGACTAGCGGGAGTGAGGAGACCCAGTACTTC. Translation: CASTPRRTSGSEETQYF.

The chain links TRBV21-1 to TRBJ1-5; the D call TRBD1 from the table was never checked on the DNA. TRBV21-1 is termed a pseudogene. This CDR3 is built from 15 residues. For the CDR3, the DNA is TGTGCCAGCAGCAAATCGGTACAGGGCAATCAGCCCCAGCATTTT. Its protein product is CASSKSVQGNQPQHF.

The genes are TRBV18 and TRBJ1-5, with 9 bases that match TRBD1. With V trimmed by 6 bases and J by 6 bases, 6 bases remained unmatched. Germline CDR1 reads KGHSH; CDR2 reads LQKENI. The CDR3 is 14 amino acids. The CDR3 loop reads CASSLTGGSQPQHF. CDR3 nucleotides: TGTGCCAGCTCCCTCACAGGGGGCAGTCAGCCCCAGCATTTT.

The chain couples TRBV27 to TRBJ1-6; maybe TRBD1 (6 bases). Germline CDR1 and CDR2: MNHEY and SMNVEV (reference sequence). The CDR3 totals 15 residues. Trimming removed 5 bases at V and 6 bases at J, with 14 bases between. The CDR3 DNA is TGTGCCAGCAGTGCTCCGGGACATAGTAATTCACCCCTCCACTTT. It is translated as CASSAPGHSNSPLHF.

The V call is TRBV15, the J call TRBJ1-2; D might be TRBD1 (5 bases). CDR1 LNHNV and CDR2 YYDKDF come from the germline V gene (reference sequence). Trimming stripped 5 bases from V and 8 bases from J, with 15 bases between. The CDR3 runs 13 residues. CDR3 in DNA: TGTGCCACCAGCCCAATTGGGAAGGGGGGCTACACCTTC. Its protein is CATSPIGKGGYTF.

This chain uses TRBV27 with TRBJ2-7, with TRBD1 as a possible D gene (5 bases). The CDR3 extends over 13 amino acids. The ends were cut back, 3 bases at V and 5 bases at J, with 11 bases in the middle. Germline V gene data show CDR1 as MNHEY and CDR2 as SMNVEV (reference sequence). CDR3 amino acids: CASSFSGRDEQYF. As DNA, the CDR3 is TGTGCCAGCAGTTTTTCAGGGCGCGACGAGCAGTACTTC.

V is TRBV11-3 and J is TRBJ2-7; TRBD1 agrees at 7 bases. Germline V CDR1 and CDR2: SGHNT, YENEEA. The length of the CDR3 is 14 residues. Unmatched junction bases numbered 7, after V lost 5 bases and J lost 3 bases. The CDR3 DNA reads TGTGCCAGCAGCATTCCGGGACAGTTCTACGAGCAGTACTTC. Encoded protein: CASSIPGQFYEQYF.

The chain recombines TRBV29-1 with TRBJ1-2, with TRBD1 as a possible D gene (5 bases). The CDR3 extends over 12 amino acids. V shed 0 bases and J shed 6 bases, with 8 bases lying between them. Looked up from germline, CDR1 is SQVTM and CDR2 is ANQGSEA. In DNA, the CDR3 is TGCAGCGTTGAAGAATCGGGGGATGGCTACACCTTC. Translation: CSVEESGDGYTF.